The entry that follows covers one TCR beta chain sequence. Its target is not known. This specimen belongs to a study of T cells in Graves' hyperthyroidism and ophthalmopathy. Study-wide results and limits: The model foresaw ophthalmopathy a median roughly 6 months prior to onset. Blood also carried most thyroid clonotypes expanded above 0.001.

This CDR3 has 13 amino acids. Trimming shortened V by 5 bases and J by 15 bases, and 20 bases separated the two germline ends. The sample of blood was obtained at first hyperthyroidism diagnosis (before any ophthalmopathy symptoms). Fresh 10 ml peripheral blood yielded PBMCs. Using RNA transcripts as the source, TCR beta CDR3 regions were amplified. First-round RT-PCR with HTBI primers amplified the TCR CDR3 region. From the multiplex PCR reads, TCRdb called clonotypes with MiXCR, one entry per CDR3 protein. The top ten hold roughly a third of the sample, which has around 350,000 distinct CDR3 sequences, approximately 18% seen once.

The sequenced sample was blood. This sequence originates from a woman in her twenties or thirties with Graves' hyperthyroidism that later progressed to Graves' ophthalmopathy. The rearrangement joins TRBV12-3 or TRBV12-4 to TRBJ2-1; D is undetermined. CDR3 nucleotides: TGTGCCAGCAGTCCCTTGGGCCCGAAAAAAGGGTTCTTC. This sequence encodes CASSPLGPKKGFF.